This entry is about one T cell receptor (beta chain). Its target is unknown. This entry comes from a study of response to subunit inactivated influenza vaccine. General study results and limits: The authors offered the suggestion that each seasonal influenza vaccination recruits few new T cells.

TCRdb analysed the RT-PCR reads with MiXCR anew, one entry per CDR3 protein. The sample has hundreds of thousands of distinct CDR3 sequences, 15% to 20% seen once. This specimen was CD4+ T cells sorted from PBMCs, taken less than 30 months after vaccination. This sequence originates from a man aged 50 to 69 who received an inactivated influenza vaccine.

CDR3 sequence (DNA): TGTGCCAGCAGTTACTCCTCTGGCAAGACAAAAGAGACCCAGTACTTC. This translates into CASSYSSGKTKETQYF. The V call is TRBV6-5, the J call TRBJ2-5; D unresolved. The germline V gene has CDR1 MNHEY and CDR2 SVGAGI. Trimming left V 0 bases short and J 3 bases short, with 14 bases between. The CDR3 is made up of 16 amino acids.